This is a list of T cell receptor beta chains from one sample in a study of blood T cell repertoires in COVID-19. TCRdb's copy holds only in-frame clones and misses some; the assay was immunoSEQ multiplex PCR. The table shows about 460,000 clones, with roughly nine tenths occurring only once. The sample taken for sequencing was PBMCs or T cells enriched from blood (not recorded which). These receptors came from a woman aged 60-75 years who had recovered from COVID-19. Both conserved end residues are part of each CDR3. Fields, in order: clone size, D gene, V gene, J gene, CDR3 protein, CDR3 DNA. D genes are given only for firm matches. Rows give clone size only sometimes, using once, few, many, or a class for an expanded clone.

>.|TRBD1|TRBV5-5|TRBJ1-4
CASIGGAGGEKLFF
TGTGCCAGCATCGGTGGGGCAGGGGGAGAAAAACTGTTTTTT
>.|TRBD2|TRBV5-4|TRBJ2-5
CASSVDRGGETQYF
TGTGCCAGCAGCGTTGATCGGGGGGGAGAGACCCAGTACTTC
>.|TRBD1|TRBV6-5|TRBJ1-2
CASSRSTGEGYTF
TGTGCCAGCAGCCGATCGACAGGGGAAGGCTACACCTTC
>once|TRBD2|TRBV18|TRBJ2-1
CASSGGGAYNEQFF
TGTGCCAGCTCAGGCGGGGGAGCCTACAATGAGCAGTTCTTC
>.|TRBD1|TRBV2|TRBJ1-1
CASQPDRVREAFF
TGTGCCAGCCAACCGGACAGGGTGAGGGAAGCTTTCTTT
>.|.|TRBV6-5|TRBJ1-2
CASSYVGAGYTF
TGTGCCAGCAGTTACGTAGGGGCCGGCTACACCTTC
>.|.|TRBV6-5|TRBJ1-5
CASSSSHNQPQHF
TGTGCCAGCAGTTCCAGTCACAATCAGCCCCAGCATTTT
>.|TRBD1|TRBV25-1|TRBJ1-3
CASGPTGLGGNTIYF
TGTGCCAGCGGTCCGACAGGGTTGGGTGGAAACACCATATATTTT
>.|.|TRBV28|TRBJ1-4
CASSLGGASEKLFF
TGTGCCAGCAGTTTGGGGGGGGCGAGTGAAAAACTGTTTTTT
>.|.|TRBV5-1|TRBJ2-5
CASTPQRGQETQYF
TGCGCCAGCACTCCCCAGCGTGGGCAAGAGACCCAGTACTTC
>.|.|TRBV12-5|TRBJ1-4
CASGWTDPKGTNEKLFF
TGTGCTAGTGGTTGGACCGACCCAAAGGGGACTAATGAAAAACTGTTTTTT
>.|TRBD1|TRBV9|TRBJ1-3
CASSTLGQGAGNTIYF
TGTGCCAGCAGCACCCTAGGACAGGGTGCTGGAAACACCATATATTTT
>.|TRBD1|TRBV29-1|TRBJ1-2
CATGFYGYTF
TGCGCGACAGGGTTCTATGGCTACACCTTC
>.|TRBD1|TRBV27|TRBJ1-1
CASSLSGQGAMNTEAFF
TGTGCCAGCAGTCTTTCTGGACAGGGGGCTATGAACACTGAAGCTTTCTTT
>.|TRBD2|TRBV5-1|TRBJ2-3
CASSPRLAGGTDTQYF
TGCGCCAGCAGCCCCAGACTAGCGGGGGGGACAGATACGCAGTATTTT
>.|.|TRBV3-1/TRBV3-2|TRBJ1-4
CASSQGGGEKLFF
TGTGCCAGCAGCCAAGGCGGGGGGGAAAAACTGTTTTTT
>.|TRBD2|TRBV3-1/TRBV3-2|TRBJ2-5
CASSLGLAGGETQYF
TGTGCCAGCAGCCTCGGACTAGCGGGGGGAGAGACCCAGTACTTC
>.|.|TRBV9|TRBJ1-3
CASSVRQDLNTIYF
TGTGCCAGCAGCGTCCGACAAGATCTAAACACCATATATTTT
>once|.|TRBV5-8|TRBJ2-2
CASNYNTGELFF
TGTGCCAGCAACTATAACACCGGGGAGCTGTTTTTT
>.|.|TRBV24-1|TRBJ1-2
CATSDSGVSYGYTF
TGTGCCACCAGTGATTCCGGAGTCTCCTATGGCTACACCTTC
>.|.|TRBV5-1|TRBJ2-5
CASSKGGLGETQYF
TGCGCCAGCAGCAAGGGGGGGTTAGGGGAGACCCAGTACTTC
>.|.|TRBV5-1|TRBJ2-2
CASSRGSGADTGELFF
TGCGCCAGCAGCCGAGGATCAGGGGCGGACACCGGGGAGCTGTTTTTT
>.|TRBD1|TRBV6-5|TRBJ1-1
CASEGDREYTEAFF
TGTGCCAGCGAGGGGGACAGGGAGTACACTGAAGCTTTCTTT
>once|.|TRBV27|TRBJ1-6
CASSLEVNSPLHF
TGTGCCAGCAGTTTGGAGGTTAATTCACCCCTCCACTTT
>.|.|TRBV2|TRBJ1-5
CASSGRQANQPQHF
TGTGCCAGCAGTGGAAGACAGGCGAATCAGCCCCAGCATTTT
>.|.|TRBV5-6|TRBJ1-3
CASSPPGGNTIYF
TGTGCCAGCAGCCCCCCAGGGGGAAACACCATATATTTT
>few|.|TRBV3-1/TRBV3-2|TRBJ1-2
CASSLAFGAYTF
TGTGCCAGCAGCCTCGCCTTCGGTGCCTACACCTTC
>once|.|TRBV2|TRBJ1-4
CASSVRLGTNEKLFF
TGTGCCAGCAGTGTCCGCCTCGGGACTAATGAAAAACTGTTTTTT
>.|.|TRBV12-3/TRBV12-4|TRBJ2-3
CATSVSTTDTQYF
TGTGCCACCTCCGTTAGTACCACAGATACGCAGTATTTT
>.|.|TRBV11-2|TRBJ1-1
CASSLGGEGGKSEAFF
TGTGCCAGCAGCTTAGGAGGGGAAGGGGGAAAGTCTGAAGCTTTCTTT
>.|.|TRBV4-1|TRBJ1-4
CASSHLRANEKLFF
TGCGCCAGCAGCCATCTGAGAGCTAATGAAAAACTGTTTTTT
>few|.|TRBV27|TRBJ2-2
CASNPAGIGTGELFF
TGTGCCAGCAACCCCGCAGGGATCGGCACCGGGGAGCTGTTTTTT
>.|TRBD1|TRBV28|TRBJ1-2
CASSLRDRFYGYTF
TGTGCCAGCAGTTTGAGGGACAGGTTCTATGGCTACACCTTC
>.|TRBD1|TRBV30|TRBJ2-7
CAWDRQGLSAEQYF
TGTGCCTGGGATAGACAGGGGCTCTCCGCCGAGCAGTACTTC
>.|TRBD1|TRBV10-1|TRBJ1-5
CASSDWDRGRIEKYNQPQHF
TGCGCCAGCAGTGATTGGGACAGGGGTAGGATAGAAAAATACAATCAGCCCCAGCATTTT
>.|.|TRBV11-2|TRBJ2-7
CASSRSKTGAEQYF
TGTGCCAGCAGCCGTTCTAAGACAGGTGCCGAGCAGTACTTC
>.|.|TRBV19|TRBJ1-2
CASSVTGSYGYTF
TGTGCCAGTAGCGTGACAGGTAGCTATGGCTACACCTTC
>.|.|TRBV27|TRBJ1-2
CASKGGRGEANYGYTF
TGTGCCAGCAAAGGGGGTAGGGGAGAAGCTAACTATGGCTACACCTTC
>.|TRBD1|TRBV4-2|TRBJ1-3
CASSQGGQGGNTIYF
TGTGCCAGCAGCCAGGGCGGACAGGGAGGAAACACCATATATTTT
>.|TRBD1|TRBV19|TRBJ2-1
CASSIRTGAIPWGQFF
TGTGCCAGTAGTATTCGGACAGGGGCTATCCCCTGGGGGCAGTTCTTC
>.|.|TRBV6-6|TRBJ2-1
CAGRALMGNEQFF
TGTGCCGGGCGGGCCTTAATGGGAAATGAGCAGTTCTTC
>.|.|TRBV18|TRBJ1-2
CASSPSQGFWGYTF
TGTGCCAGCTCACCCTCGCAGGGGTTTTGGGGCTACACCTTC
>few|.|TRBV19|TRBJ1-5
CASSRGRERNQPQHF
TGTGCCAGTAGCCGGGGGCGGGAGCGCAATCAGCCCCAGCATTTT
>.|.|TRBV27|TRBJ1-6
CASGRRDSYNSPLHF
TGTGCCAGCGGCAGGCGGGACTCCTATAATTCACCCCTCCACTTT